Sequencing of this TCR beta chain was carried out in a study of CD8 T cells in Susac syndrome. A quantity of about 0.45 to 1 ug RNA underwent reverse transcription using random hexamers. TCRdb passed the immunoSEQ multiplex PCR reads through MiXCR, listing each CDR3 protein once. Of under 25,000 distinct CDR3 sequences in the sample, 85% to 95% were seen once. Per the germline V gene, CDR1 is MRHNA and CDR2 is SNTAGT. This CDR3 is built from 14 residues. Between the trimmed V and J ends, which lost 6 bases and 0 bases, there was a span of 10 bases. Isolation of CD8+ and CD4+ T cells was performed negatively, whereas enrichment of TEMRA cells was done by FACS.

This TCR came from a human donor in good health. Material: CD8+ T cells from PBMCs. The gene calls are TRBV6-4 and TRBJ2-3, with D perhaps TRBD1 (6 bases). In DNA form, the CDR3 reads TGTGCCAGCAGCCGGGACACTAGCACAGATACGCAGTATTTT. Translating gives CASSRDTSTDTQYF.